A selection of T cell receptor beta chains follows, all from one sample in a study of shared clonotypes between healthy human individuals. Repertoires were generated with immunoSEQ multiplex PCR, while TCRdb's copy carries only in-frame clones and drops some. The sample yields millions of clones, approximately 94% seen once. The material sequenced was naive CD8+ T cells from PBMCs. The receptors were gathered from a man between 18 and 35 years old in good health. Some clones in this sample may be carry-over from other donors' samples. CDR3s include the opening cysteine and the closing phenylalanine or tryptophan. A D gene is named only where the DNA matches it firmly. The listing skips clone size in some rows; elsewhere it reads once, few, many or a size class.

D,V,J,size,DNA,CDR3
-,TRBV29-1,TRBJ2-2,once,TGCAGCGTTCCGGGTGGCACCGGGGAGCTGTTTTTT,CSVPGGTGELFF
TRBD2,TRBV10-3,TRBJ2-5,-,TGTGCCATCAGTGAGGGACTAGCGGGAGAAGAGACCCAGTACTTC,CAISEGLAGEETQYF
TRBD2,TRBV11-2,TRBJ2-3,-,TGTGCCAGCACCCAACTAGCGGGAGCGGCAGATACGCAGTATTTT,CASTQLAGAADTQYF
-,TRBV7-9,TRBJ1-2,-,TGTGCCAGCAGCTTAGAAGGCTATGGCTACACCTTC,CASSLEGYGYTF
-,TRBV18,TRBJ2-7,-,TGTGCCAGCTCACCAACCAGGGGCCTCTACGAGCAGTACTTC,CASSPTRGLYEQYF
-,TRBV9,TRBJ2-7,once,TGTGCCAGCAAAGTAGGCCTAGTTTGTTACGAGCAGTACTTC,CASKVGLVCYEQYF
-,TRBV9,TRBJ1-5,-,TGTGCCAGCAGCGTAGTGGGGTGGGGCAGCCCCACTTATAGCAATCAGCCCCAGCATTTT,CASSVVGWGSPTYSNQPQHF
TRBD1,TRBV6-5,TRBJ2-7,few,TGTGCCAGCAGTCAAGGGGACAGCTACGAGCAGTACTTC,CASSQGDSYEQYF
-,TRBV6-5,TRBJ2-1,-,TGTGCCAGCAGTTACTCGAACAGGAAAGAGCAGTTCTTC,CASSYSNRKEQFF
-,TRBV28,TRBJ1-5,-,TGTGCCAGCAGTTCGCTTGGTAAATTTTATAGCAATCAGCCCCAGCATTTT,CASSSLGKFYSNQPQHF
-,TRBV15,TRBJ2-6,-,TGTGCCACCAGCAGTAGCAGGGCCAACGTCCTGACTTTC,CATSSSRANVLTF
-,TRBV5-1,TRBJ2-1,-,TGCGCCAGCAGCCTAAGTTTCGGCAATGAGCAGTTCTTC,CASSLSFGNEQFF
TRBD2,TRBV9,TRBJ2-1,-,TGTGCCAGCAGCAACCGGGACTACGACAATGAGCAGTTCTTC,CASSNRDYDNEQFF
TRBD1,TRBV19,TRBJ1-2,once,TGTGCCAGTAGTACACCGACAGGGGGCTATGGCTACACCTTC,CASSTPTGGYGYTF
TRBD1,TRBV2,TRBJ1-4,-,TGTGCCAGCAGAGACAGGGGGTGGGTAGGCGAAAAACTGTTTTTT,CASRDRGWVGEKLFF
-,TRBV28,TRBJ1-4,-,TGTGCCAGCACCCCGAGGGGGACACTCTTTGCAACTAATGAAAAACTGTTTTTT,CASTPRGTLFATNEKLFF
-,TRBV6-5,TRBJ2-1,-,TGTGCCAGCAGTCACGGGGCTCCCAATGAGCAGTTCTTC,CASSHGAPNEQFF
-,TRBV9,TRBJ1-5,-,TGTGCCAGCAGCGTAGGTGACAGCAATCAGCCCCAGCATTTT,CASSVGDSNQPQHF
TRBD2,TRBV2,TRBJ2-3,-,TGTGCCAGCCGACCCTGGACTAGCGGGAGGGCCGGCACAGATACGCAGTATTTT,CASRPWTSGRAGTDTQYF
-,TRBV5-1,TRBJ2-1,-,TGCGCCAGCAGCTTGGAAGGGGGGGTCAGCTCCTACAATGAGCAGTTCTTC,CASSLEGGVSSYNEQFF
-,TRBV4-3,TRBJ2-1,-,TGCGCCAGCAGCCCTGCCAGCGGAGTCTCCTACAATGAGCAGTTCTTC,CASSPASGVSYNEQFF
-,TRBV10-2,TRBJ2-5,-,TGCGCCAGCAGTGACCCCTTTGAACGATCAGCAGAGGTCGAAGAGACCCAGTACTTC,CASSDPFERSAEVEETQYF
-,TRBV19,TRBJ2-2,few,TGTGCCAGTAGTAATTTCGGCGGGGAGCTGTTTTTT,CASSNFGGELFF
-,TRBV14,TRBJ2-5,-,TGTGCCAGCGGACAGAGAAAAGAGACCCAGTACTTC,CASGQRKETQYF
-,TRBV11-2,TRBJ2-5,-,TGTGCCAGCAGACAACCGGGTCAAGAGACCCAGTACTTC,CASRQPGQETQYF
TRBD2,TRBV6-6,TRBJ2-3,-,TGTGCCAGCAGTTATGGCGGGAGGGCAGTAGATACGCAGTATTTT,CASSYGGRAVDTQYF
-,TRBV29-1,TRBJ2-7,-,TGCAGCGTAGCTGGGCAGGGGCCCTACGAGCAGTACTTC,CSVAGQGPYEQYF
-,TRBV11-1,TRBJ2-2,once,TGTGCCAGCGGGCCTTGGGCCACCGGGGAGCTGTTTTTT,CASGPWATGELFF
TRBD1,TRBV27,TRBJ1-2,-,TGTGCCAGCAGCCCGGACAGGGGAAATGGCTACACCTTC,CASSPDRGNGYTF
-,TRBV21-1,TRBJ1-5,once,TGTGCCAGCTCGGACCGAAAATATAGCAATCAGCCCCAGCATTTT,CASSDRKYSNQPQHF
-,TRBV6-5,TRBJ2-7,-,TGTGCCAGCAGTTACGCAGGGGTTCCCTACGAGCAGTACTTC,CASSYAGVPYEQYF
-,TRBV15,TRBJ2-5,-,TGTGCCAGCAGCATAGACAGAGGGTACCAAGAGACCCAGTACTTC,CASSIDRGYQETQYF
TRBD2,TRBV7-2,TRBJ2-7,-,TGTGCCAGCAGCCTGGGACTAGCCGAGCAGTACTTC,CASSLGLAEQYF